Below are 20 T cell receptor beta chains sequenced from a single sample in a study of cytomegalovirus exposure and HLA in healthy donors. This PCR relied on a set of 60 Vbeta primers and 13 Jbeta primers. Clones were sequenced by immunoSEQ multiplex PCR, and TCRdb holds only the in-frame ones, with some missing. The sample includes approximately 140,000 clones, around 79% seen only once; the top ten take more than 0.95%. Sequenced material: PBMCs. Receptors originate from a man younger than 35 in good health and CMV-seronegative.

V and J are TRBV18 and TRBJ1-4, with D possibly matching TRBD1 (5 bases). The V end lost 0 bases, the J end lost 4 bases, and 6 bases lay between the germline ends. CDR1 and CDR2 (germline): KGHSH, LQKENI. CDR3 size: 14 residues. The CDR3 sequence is CASSPPRDNEKLFF. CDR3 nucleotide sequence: TGTGCCAGCTCACCACCCAGGGATAATGAAAAACTGTTTTTT.

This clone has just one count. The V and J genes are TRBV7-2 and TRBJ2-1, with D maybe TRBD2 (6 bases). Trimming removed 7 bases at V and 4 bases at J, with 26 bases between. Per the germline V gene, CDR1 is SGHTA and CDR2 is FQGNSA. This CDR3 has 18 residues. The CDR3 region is CASKVGGRGGTYYNEQFF. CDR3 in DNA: TGTGCCAGCAAGGTCGGTGGTCGTGGGGGGACTTATTACAATGAGCAGTTCTTC. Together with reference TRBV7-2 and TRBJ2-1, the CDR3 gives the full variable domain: GAGVSQSPSNKVTEKGKDVELRCDPISGHTALYWYRQSLGQGLEFLIYFQGNSAPDKSGLPSDRFSAERTGGSVSTLTIQRTQQEDSAVYLCASKVGGRGGTYYNEQFFGPGTRLTVL.

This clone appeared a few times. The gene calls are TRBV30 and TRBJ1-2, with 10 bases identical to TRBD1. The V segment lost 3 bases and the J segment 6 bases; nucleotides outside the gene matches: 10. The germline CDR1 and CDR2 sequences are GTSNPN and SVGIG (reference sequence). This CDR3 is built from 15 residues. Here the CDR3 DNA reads TGTGCCTGGAGCCCCGGACAGGGGGTCTTCGATGGCTACACCTTC. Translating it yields CAWSPGQGVFDGYTF. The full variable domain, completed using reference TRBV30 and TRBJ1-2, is SQTIHQWPATLVQPVGSPLSLECTVEGTSNPNLYWYRQAAGRGLQLLFYSVGIGQISSEVPQNLSASRPQDRQFILSSKKLLLSDSGFYLCAWSPGQGVFDGYTFGSGTRLTVV.

The CDR3 DNA follows: TGCGCCAGCAGCCAAGATTGGCGGCGGAGCCGGAATGAGCAGTTCTTC. Amino acids: CASSQDWRRSRNEQFF. The chain couples TRBV4-3 to TRBJ2-1; D remains ambiguous. V was pared by 0 bases and J by 7 bases, with 16 bases between. The CDR3 runs to 16 residues. Germline CDR1 reads LGHNA; CDR2 reads YSLEER.

The DNA of the CDR3 is TGTGCCAGTAACGGACAGGGTTTGTTTCATGAGCAGTACTTC. This codes for CASNGQGLFHEQYF. The V gene is TRBV19, the J gene TRBJ2-7; 8 bases agree with TRBD1. CDR1 LNHDA and CDR2 SQIVND come from the germline V gene (reference sequence). The CDR3 has 14 amino acids. The V and J ends lost 7 bases and 7 bases, in that order; junction bases with no gene match: 12.

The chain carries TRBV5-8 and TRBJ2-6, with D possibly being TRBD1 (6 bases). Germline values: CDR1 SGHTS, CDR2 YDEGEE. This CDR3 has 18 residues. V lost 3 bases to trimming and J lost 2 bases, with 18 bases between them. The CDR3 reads CASSSTGHSETGANVLTF. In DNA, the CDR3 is TGTGCCAGCAGCTCAACGGGACATTCAGAGACTGGGGCCAACGTCCTGACTTTC.

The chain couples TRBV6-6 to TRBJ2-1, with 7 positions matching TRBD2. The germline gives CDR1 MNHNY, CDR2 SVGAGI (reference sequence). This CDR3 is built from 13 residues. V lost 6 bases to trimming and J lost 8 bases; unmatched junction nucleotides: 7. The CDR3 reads CASSWTRLDEQFF. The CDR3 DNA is TGTGCCAGCAGCTGGACTAGGTTAGATGAGCAGTTCTTC.

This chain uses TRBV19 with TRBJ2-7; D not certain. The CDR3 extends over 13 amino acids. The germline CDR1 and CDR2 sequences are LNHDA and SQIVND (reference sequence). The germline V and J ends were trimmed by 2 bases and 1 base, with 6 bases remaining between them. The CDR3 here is CASSITDSYEQYF. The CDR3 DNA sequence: TGTGCCAGTAGTATAACAGATTCCTACGAGCAGTACTTC.

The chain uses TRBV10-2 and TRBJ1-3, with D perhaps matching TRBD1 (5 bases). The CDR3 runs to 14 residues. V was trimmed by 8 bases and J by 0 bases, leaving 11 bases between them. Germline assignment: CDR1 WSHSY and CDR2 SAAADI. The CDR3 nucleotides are TGCGCCAGCCGGGACTTGGGCTCTGGAAACACCATATATTTT. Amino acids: CASRDLGSGNTIYF.

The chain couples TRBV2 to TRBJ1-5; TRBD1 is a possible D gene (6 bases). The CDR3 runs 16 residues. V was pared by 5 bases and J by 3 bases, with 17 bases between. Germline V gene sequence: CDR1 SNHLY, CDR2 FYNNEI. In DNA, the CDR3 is TGTGCCAGCAGTCGCCACAGGGTAAGCGCCAATCAGCCCCAGCATTTT. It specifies CASSRHRVSANQPQHF. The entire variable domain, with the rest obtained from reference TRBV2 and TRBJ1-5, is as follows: EPEVTQTPSHQVTQMGQEVILRCVPISNHLYFYWYRQILGQKVEFLVSFYNNEISEKSEIFDDQFSVERPDGSNFTLKIRSTKLEDSAMYFCASSRHRVSANQPQHFGDGTRLSIL.

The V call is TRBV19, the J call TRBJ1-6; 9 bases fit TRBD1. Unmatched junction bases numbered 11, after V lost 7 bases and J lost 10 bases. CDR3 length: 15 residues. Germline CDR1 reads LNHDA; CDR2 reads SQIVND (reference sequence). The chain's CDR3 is CASKHAGQGQSPLHF. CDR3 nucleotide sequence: TGTGCCAGTAAACATGCGGGACAGGGTCAGTCACCCCTCCACTTT.

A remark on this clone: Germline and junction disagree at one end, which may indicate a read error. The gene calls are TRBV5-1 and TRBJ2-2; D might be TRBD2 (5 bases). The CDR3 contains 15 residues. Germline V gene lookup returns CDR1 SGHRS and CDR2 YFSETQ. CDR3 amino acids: CASSLDAGNTGELLF. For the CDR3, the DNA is TGCGCCAGCAGCTTGGATGCAGGCAACACCGGGGAGCTGCTTTTT.

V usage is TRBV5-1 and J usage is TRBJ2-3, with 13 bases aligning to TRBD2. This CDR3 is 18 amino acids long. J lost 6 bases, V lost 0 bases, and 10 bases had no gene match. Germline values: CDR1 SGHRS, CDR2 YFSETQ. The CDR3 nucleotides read TGCGCCAGCAGCTTGGCACTAGCGGGGGGGGCTTTGTACGATACGCAGTATTTT. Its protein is CASSLALAGGALYDTQYF.

The chain's CDR3 is CASSLLGGSQPQHF. DNA for the CDR3: TGCGCCAGCAGCTTGTTAGGGGGCAGTCAGCCCCAGCATTTT. The chain couples TRBV5-1 to TRBJ1-5; 7 nucleotides match TRBD1. This CDR3 contains 14 residues. V shed 1 base, J shed 6 bases, and the junction held 4 bases outside the gene matches. CDR1 is SGHRS, CDR2 YFSETQ, per germline.

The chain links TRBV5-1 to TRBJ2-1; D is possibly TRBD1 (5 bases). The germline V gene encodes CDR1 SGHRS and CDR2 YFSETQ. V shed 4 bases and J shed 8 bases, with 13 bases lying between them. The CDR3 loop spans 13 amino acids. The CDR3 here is CASSPETEDEQFF. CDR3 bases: TGCGCCAGCAGCCCGGAGACAGAGGATGAGCAGTTCTTC.

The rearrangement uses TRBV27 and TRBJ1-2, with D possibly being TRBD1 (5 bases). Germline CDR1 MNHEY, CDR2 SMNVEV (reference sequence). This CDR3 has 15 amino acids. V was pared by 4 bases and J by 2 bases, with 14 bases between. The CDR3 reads CASSSLLRANYGYTF. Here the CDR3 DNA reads TGTGCCAGCAGTTCCTTACTCAGGGCCAACTATGGCTACACCTTC.

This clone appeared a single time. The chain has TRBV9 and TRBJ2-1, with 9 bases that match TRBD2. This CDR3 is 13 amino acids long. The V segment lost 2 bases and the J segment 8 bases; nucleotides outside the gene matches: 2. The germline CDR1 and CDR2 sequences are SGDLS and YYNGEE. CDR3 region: CASSVRGGYEQFF. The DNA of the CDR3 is TGTGCCAGCAGCGTGCGGGGGGGGTATGAGCAGTTCTTC.

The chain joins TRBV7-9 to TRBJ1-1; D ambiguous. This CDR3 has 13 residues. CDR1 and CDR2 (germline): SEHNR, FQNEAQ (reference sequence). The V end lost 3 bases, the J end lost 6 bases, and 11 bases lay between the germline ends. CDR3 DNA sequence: TGTGCCAGCAGCTTCCAACAGAAGTCTGAAGCTTTCTTT. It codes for CASSFQQKSEAFF.

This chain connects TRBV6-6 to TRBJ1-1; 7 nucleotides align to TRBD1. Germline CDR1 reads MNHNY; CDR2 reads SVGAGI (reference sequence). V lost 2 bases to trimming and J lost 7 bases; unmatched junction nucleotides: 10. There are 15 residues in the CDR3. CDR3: CASSYPGGIGGEAFF. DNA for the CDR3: TGTGCCAGCAGTTACCCAGGGGGAATTGGCGGTGAAGCTTTCTTT.

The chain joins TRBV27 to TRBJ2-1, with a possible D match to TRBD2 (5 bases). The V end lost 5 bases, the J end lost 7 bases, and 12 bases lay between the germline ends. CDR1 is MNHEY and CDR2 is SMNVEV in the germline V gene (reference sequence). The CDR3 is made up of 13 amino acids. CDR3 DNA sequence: TGTGCCAGCAGTCCTGTGAGGGAAAATGAGCAGTTCTTC. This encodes CASSPVRENEQFF.